This T cell receptor beta chain came from a study of prognosis after radiotherapy for stage I lung cancer. Germline V gene lookup returns CDR1 SGHRS and CDR2 YFSETQ. V lost 9 bases and J 3 bases, leaving 10 bases between the germline ends. The CDR3 is made up of 11 amino acids. Genomic DNA yielded TCR beta CDR3, amplified by two-round multiplex PCR. Round-one PCR had primers specific to each TRBV and TRBJ gene. TCRdb fed the multiplex PCR reads into MiXCR, producing one record per CDR3 protein. The sample carries 30,000 to 35,000 distinct CDR3 sequences, about 32% recorded once. This clonotype was counted ten times or more.

This TCR derives from a donor over 45 with non-small cell lung cancer. The sequenced sample was PBMCs, obtained before or after stereotactic body radiation therapy (not recorded which). The V and J genes are TRBV5-1 and TRBJ2-7, with D uncertain. CDR3 sequence (DNA): TGCGCCATTAAGGGTCACTACGAGCAGTACTTC. It translates to CAIKGHYEQYF.